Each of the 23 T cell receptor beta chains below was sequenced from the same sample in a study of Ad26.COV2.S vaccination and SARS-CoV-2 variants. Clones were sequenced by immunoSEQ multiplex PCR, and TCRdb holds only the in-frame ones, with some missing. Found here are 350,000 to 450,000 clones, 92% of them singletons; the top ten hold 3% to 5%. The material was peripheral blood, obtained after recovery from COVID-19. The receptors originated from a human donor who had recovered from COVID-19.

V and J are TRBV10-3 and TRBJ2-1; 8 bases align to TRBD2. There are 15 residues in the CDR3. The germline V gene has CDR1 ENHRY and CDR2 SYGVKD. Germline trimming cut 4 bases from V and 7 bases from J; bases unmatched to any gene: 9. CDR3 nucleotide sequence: TGTGCCATCAGTGCCTCGACGGGGGGGCCAAATGAGCAGTTCTTC. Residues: CAISASTGGPNEQFF.

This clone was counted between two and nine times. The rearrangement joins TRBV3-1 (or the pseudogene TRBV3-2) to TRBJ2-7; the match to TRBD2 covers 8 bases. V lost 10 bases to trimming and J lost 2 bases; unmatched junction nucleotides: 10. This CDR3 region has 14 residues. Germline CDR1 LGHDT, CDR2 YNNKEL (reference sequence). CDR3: CATQDSGVPYEQYF. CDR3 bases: TGTGCCACCCAGGATAGCGGGGTCCCCTACGAGCAGTACTTC.

The CDR3 nucleotides are TGTGCCAGCAGCGTAGATCGGGTTTCACGGATTGGCACCGGGGAGCTGTTTTTT. Its protein is CASSVDRVSRIGTGELFF. The chain combines TRBV9 with TRBJ2-2, with D unresolved. The CDR3 runs 18 residues. The V gene's germline CDR1 is SGDLS and CDR2 YYNGEE. Between the trimmed V and J ends, which lost 0 bases and 4 bases, there was a span of 19 bases.

CDR3 sequence (DNA): TGTGCCAGCGGGGACAGGGGGCGAGATACGCAGTATTTT. Translating gives CASGDRGRDTQYF. The rearrangement joins TRBV27 to TRBJ2-3; 12 positions agree with TRBD1. Germline V gene lookup returns CDR1 MNHEY and CDR2 SMNVEV (reference sequence). CDR3 length: 13 residues. Trimming at V came to 8 bases and at J to 5 bases, leaving 2 bases not matched to a gene.

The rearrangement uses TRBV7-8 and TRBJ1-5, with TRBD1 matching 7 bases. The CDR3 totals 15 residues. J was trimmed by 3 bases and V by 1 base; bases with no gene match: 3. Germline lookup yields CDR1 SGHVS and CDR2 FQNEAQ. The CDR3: CASSLGQGLNQPQHF. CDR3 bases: TGTGCCAGCAGCTTAGGACAGGGCCTCAATCAGCCCCAGCATTTT.

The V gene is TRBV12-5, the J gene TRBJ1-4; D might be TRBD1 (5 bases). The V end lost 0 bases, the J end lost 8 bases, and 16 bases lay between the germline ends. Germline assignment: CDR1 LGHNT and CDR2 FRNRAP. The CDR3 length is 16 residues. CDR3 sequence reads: CASGLVFRQGNEKLFF. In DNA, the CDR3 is TGTGCTAGTGGTTTGGTATTTCGGCAGGGCAACGAAAAACTGTTTTTT.

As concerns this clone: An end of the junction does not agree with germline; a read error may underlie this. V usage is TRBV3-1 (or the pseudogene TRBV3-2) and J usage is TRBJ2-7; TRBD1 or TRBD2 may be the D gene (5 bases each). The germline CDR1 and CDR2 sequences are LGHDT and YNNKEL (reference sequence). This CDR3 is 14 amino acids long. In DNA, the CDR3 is TGTGCCAGCAGCCAAGGCCCCCCGGGACGCTCTCAAATCTTC. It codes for CASSQGPPGRSQIF.

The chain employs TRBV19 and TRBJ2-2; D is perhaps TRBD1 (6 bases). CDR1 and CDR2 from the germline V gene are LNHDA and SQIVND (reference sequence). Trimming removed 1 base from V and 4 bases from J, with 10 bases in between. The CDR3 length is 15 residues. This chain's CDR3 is CASSIVAGVTGELFF. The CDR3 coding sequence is TGTGCCAGTAGTATAGTCGCAGGGGTCACCGGGGAGCTGTTTTTT.

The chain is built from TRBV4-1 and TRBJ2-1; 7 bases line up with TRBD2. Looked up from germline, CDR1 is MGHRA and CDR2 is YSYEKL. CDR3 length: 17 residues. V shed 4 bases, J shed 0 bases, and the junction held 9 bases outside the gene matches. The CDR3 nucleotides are TGCGCCAGCAGCCCAGGCGGGGGTTCTAGCTCCTACAATGAGCAGTTCTTC. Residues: CASSPGGGSSSYNEQFF.

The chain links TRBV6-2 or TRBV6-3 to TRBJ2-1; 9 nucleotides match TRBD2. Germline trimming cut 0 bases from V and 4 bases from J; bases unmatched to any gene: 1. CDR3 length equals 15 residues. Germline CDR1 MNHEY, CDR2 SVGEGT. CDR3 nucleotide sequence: TGTGCCAGCAGTTACTCGCGGGGGGGTTACAATGAGCAGTTCTTC. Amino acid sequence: CASSYSRGGYNEQFF.

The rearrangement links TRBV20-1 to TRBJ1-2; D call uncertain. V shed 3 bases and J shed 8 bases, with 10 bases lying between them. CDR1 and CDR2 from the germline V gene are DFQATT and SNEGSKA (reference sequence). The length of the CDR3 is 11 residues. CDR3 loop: CSASRVEGYTF. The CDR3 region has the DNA TGCAGTGCTAGCCGGGTTGAAGGCTACACCTTC.

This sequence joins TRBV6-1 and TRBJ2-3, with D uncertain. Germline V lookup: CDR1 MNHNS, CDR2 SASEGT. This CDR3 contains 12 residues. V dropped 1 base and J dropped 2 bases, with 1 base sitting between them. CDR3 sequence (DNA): TGTGCCAGCAGTGAAGTCACAGATACGCAGTATTTT. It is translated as CASSEVTDTQYF.

The DNA for the CDR3 is TGCGCCAGCAGCCAAGGACCAGCCTATGGCTACACCTTC. Translating it yields CASSQGPAYGYTF. The V call is TRBV4-1, the J call TRBJ1-2; D remains unclear. V lost 1 base and J 4 bases, leaving 7 bases between the germline ends. This CDR3 contains 13 residues. Germline CDR1 MGHRA, CDR2 YSYEKL.

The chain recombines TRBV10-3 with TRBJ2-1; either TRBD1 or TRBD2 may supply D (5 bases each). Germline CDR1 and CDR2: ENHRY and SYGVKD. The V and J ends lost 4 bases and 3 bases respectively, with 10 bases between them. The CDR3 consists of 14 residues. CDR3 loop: CAISVGEVYNEQFF. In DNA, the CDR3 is TGTGCCATCAGTGTGGGGGAAGTCTACAATGAGCAGTTCTTC.

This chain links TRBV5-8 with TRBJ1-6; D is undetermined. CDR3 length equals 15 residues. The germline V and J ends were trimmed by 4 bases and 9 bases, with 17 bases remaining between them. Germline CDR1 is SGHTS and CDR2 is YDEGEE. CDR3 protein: CASSPSGLLFSPLHF. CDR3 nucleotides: TGTGCCAGCAGCCCCAGCGGCCTTCTTTTTTCACCCCTCCACTTT.

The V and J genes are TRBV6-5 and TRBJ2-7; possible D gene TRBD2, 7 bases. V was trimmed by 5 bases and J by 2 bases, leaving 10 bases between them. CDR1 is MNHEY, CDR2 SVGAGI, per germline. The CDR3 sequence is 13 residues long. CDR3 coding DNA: TGTGCCAGCAGTCTGGGGGGGCCCTACGAGCAGTACTTC. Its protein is CASSLGGPYEQYF.

CDR3 bases: TGTGCCAGCAGTTACTGGGTGGGGGGGCATGAGCAGTTCTTC. Translating gives CASSYWVGGHEQFF. This chain links TRBV6-6 with TRBJ2-1; a possible D gene is TRBD2 (7 bases). The germline gives CDR1 MNHNY, CDR2 SVGAGI (reference sequence). The CDR3 extends over 14 amino acids. V shed 1 base and J shed 8 bases, with 12 bases lying between them.

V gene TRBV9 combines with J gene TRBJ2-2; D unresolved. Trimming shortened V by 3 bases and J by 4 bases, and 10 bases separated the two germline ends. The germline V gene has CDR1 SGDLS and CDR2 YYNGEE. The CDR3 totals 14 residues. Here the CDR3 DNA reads TGTGCCAGCAGCGGTCAATACTTCACCGGGGAGCTGTTTTTT. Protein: CASSGQYFTGELFF.

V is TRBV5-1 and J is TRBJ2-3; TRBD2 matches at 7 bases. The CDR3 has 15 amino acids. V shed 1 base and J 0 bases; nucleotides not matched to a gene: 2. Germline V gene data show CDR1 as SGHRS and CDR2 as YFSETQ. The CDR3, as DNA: TGCGCCAGCAGCTTGAGCGGGACTAGCACAGATACGCAGTATTTT. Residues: CASSLSGTSTDTQYF.

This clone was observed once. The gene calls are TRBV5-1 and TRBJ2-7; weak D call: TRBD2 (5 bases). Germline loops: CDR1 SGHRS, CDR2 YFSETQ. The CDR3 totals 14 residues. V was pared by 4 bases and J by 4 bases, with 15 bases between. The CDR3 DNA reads TGCGCCAGCAGCCCCCGGGGTAGCGCATACGAGCAGTACTTC. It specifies CASSPRGSAYEQYF. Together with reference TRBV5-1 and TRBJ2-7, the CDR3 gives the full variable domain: KAGVTQTPRYLIKTRGQQVTLSCSPISGHRSVSWYQQTPGQGLQFLFEYFSETQRNKGNFPGRFSGRQFSNSRSEMNVSTLELGDSALYLCASSPRGSAYEQYFGPGTRLTVT.

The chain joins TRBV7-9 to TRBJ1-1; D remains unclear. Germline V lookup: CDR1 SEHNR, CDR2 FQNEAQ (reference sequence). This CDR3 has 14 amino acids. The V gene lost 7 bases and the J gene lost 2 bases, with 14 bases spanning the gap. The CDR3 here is CASTSIEPNTEAFF. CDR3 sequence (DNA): TGTGCCAGCACCTCGATAGAGCCTAACACTGAAGCTTTCTTT.

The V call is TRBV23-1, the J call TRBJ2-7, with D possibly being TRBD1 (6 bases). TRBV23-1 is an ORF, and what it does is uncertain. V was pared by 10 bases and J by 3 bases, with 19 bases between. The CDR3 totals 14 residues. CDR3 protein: CATQGSVKGYEQYF. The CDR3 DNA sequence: TGCGCCACCCAGGGGTCGGTGAAAGGCTACGAGCAGTACTTC.

The CDR3 bases are TGTGCCAGCAGCTTCCAGCCAAGCGGGGGGGAGCAGGCAGATACGCAGTATTTT. Translated, it gives CASSFQPSGGEQADTQYF. The chain carries TRBV11-2 and TRBJ2-3, with 10 bases matching TRBD2. The CDR3 runs to 18 residues. Germline V CDR1 and CDR2: SGHAT, FQNNGV. Unmatched junction bases numbered 13, after V lost 3 bases and J lost 4 bases. Complete variable domain (other parts from reference TRBV11-2 and TRBJ2-3): EAGVAQSPRYKIIEKRQSVAFWCNPISGHATLYWYQQILGQGPKLLIQFQNNGVVDDSQLPKDRFSAERLKGVDSTLKIQPAKLEDSAVYLCASSFQPSGGEQADTQYFGPGTRLTVL.